This is a list of T cell receptor beta chains from one sample in a study of human T cells and chemical hapten exposure. MiXCR, run by TCRdb on the RACE reads, gives a single entry per CDR3 protein. The sample gives 99,000 or so distinct CDR3 sequences, less than 45% of which show up once; about 2.9% is in the top ten. Sequencing used whole blood, obtained in connection with sensitization to the hapten diphenylcyclopropenone (DPC). These receptors were obtained from a man aged 35-49 years with alopecia areata. Some clones in this sample may be carry-over from other donors' samples. CDR3s include the opening cysteine and the closing phenylalanine or tryptophan. A D gene is named only where the DNA matches it firmly. Size is stated for part of the rows, as once, few or many counts, or as a class when the clone is expanded.

clone_size	d_call	j_call	v_call	cdr3_nt	cdr3_aa
few	.	TRBJ1-6	TRBV6-1	TGTGCCAGCAGTATTCCAACCGGAGGCTATAATTCACCCCTCCACTTT	CASSIPTGGYNSPLHF
.	.	TRBJ2-7	TRBV6-5	TGTGCCAGCAGTTACTCCGGGGCGGGTCACTCCTACGAGCAGTACTTC	CASSYSGAGHSYEQYF
few	TRBD2	TRBJ2-7	TRBV20-1	TGCAGTGCTAGGTCGTCTAGCGGCACCTACGAGCAGTACTTC	CSARSSSGTYEQYF
.	.	TRBJ2-1	TRBV6-2/TRBV6-3	TGTGCCAGCAGCCGGGGGGACAGTCTAAACAATGAGCAGTTCTTC	CASSRGDSLNNEQFF
few	.	TRBJ2-2	TRBV7-9	TGTGCCAGCAGCCCGGGGATAGCGAACACCGGGGAGCTGTTTTTT	CASSPGIANTGELFF
.	.	TRBJ2-7	TRBV20-1	TGCAGTGCTATCAGACTAGTCGGCTCCTACGAGCAGTACTTC	CSAIRLVGSYEQYF
.	.	TRBJ2-5	TRBV3-1	TGTGCCAGCAGCCACACAAAGGAGACCCAGTACTTC	CASSHTKETQYF
.	TRBD2	TRBJ2-3	TRBV7-9	TGTGCCAGCAGCCCAAAAGCGGGAGGGCCCGACACAGATACGCAGTATTTT	CASSPKAGGPDTDTQYF
.	.	TRBJ2-3	TRBV7-9	TGTGCCAGCAGCTTAGCTCCTACAGCAGATACGCAGTATTTT	CASSLAPTADTQYF
.	TRBD1	TRBJ2-7	TRBV5-4	TGTGCCAGCAGCTCTCCGGGACAGGTCCCCTACGAGCAGTACTTC	CASSSPGQVPYEQYF
few	TRBD2	TRBJ2-3	TRBV10-3	TGTGCCATCAGTAGCAGCCTCGGACTAGCGGAGCTACAGGATACGCAGTATTTT	CAISSSLGLAELQDTQYF
.	TRBD1	TRBJ2-5	TRBV5-1	TGCGCCAGCAGCTTGGCGGGACAGCAAGAGACCCAGTACTTC	CASSLAGQQETQYF
few	.	TRBJ2-1	TRBV29-1	TGCAGCGTTGTCCGAATGGGTCGCCCGAATGAGCAGTTCTTC	CSVVRMGRPNEQFF
few	TRBD1	TRBJ1-4	TRBV29-1	TGCAGCGTGGCCGACAGGGGCACTCCAACTAATGAAAAACTGTTTTTT	CSVADRGTPTNEKLFF
.	.	TRBJ1-5	TRBV12-3/TRBV12-4	TGTGCCAGCAGTTTAGAGGGAGGGAATAGCAATCAGCCCCAGCATTTT	CASSLEGGNSNQPQHF
.	.	TRBJ1-3	TRBV9	TGTGCCAGCAGCGTAGCCGCCGCCCCTGGAAACACCATATATTTT	CASSVAAAPGNTIYF
few	.	TRBJ1-5	TRBV5-4	TGTGCCAGCAGCTTTTGGGGGAGCAATCAGCCCCAGCATTTT	CASSFWGSNQPQHF
.	TRBD1	TRBJ1-5	TRBV12-3/TRBV12-4	TGTGCCAGCAGGCCTGGGACAGGCCACAATCAGCCCCAGCATTTT	CASRPGTGHNQPQHF
few	.	TRBJ1-2	TRBV2	TGTGCCTGTCCGCCAGGACGGGGGGCTAACTATGGCTACACCTTC	CACPPGRGANYGYTF
.	.	TRBJ2-3	TRBV6-2/TRBV6-3	TGTGCCAGCAGAGTTTATGAGGGAGATACGCAGTATTTT	CASRVYEGDTQYF
.	.	TRBJ2-1	TRBV3-1	TGTGCCAGCAGCCAAGGGGGAGCTGCATCCTACAATGAGCAGTTCTTC	CASSQGGAASYNEQFF
.	TRBD1	TRBJ1-4	TRBV28	TGTGCCAGTTCATCTATTAACAGGGGTGAAAATGAAAAACTGTTTTTT	CASSSINRGENEKLFF
few	.	TRBJ1-2	TRBV24-1	TGTGCCACCAGTGATCGGACGGTACCCTATGGCTACACCTTC	CATSDRTVPYGYTF
few	TRBD1	TRBJ2-7	TRBV4-2	TGTGCCAGCAGCCAAGATGGGGACAGTACCTACGAGCAGTACTTC	CASSQDGDSTYEQYF
many	.	TRBJ2-3	TRBV10-3	TGTGCCATCAGTGAGGGACGGACAGATACGCAGTATTTT	CAISEGRTDTQYF
.	.	TRBJ2-5	TRBV5-5	TGTGCCAGCAGCTCCAGCGGGCCTGCCCGGAGGGAGACCCAGTACTTC	CASSSSGPARRETQYF
.	.	TRBJ2-7	TRBV27	TGTGCCAGCAGCCGCTCAGGACTAACTATCTCCTACGAGCAGTACTTC	CASSRSGLTISYEQYF
few	.	TRBJ2-5	TRBV2	TGTGCCAGCACCGAGCGACTTCCGTACCAAGAGACCCAGTACTTC	CASTERLPYQETQYF
.	TRBD1	TRBJ2-3	TRBV12-3/TRBV12-4	TGTGCCAGCAGTCCCCGGGACAGTCCCTTTGGGGCGGCCCGCACAGATACGCAGTATTTT	CASSPRDSPFGAARTDTQYF